These 13 T cell receptor beta chains share one sample of origin, sequenced in a study of T cell responses to AZD1222 COVID-19 vaccine. Here immunoSEQ multiplex PCR was the method, and the copy in TCRdb shows in-frame clones only, minus some. In the table there are over 100,000 clones, approximately 88% of which are singletons. The sample in question was peripheral blood, obtained on day 0 of MenACWY control vaccination. The receptor set was obtained from an adult in good health.

This clone was counted only a few times. This chain links TRBV28 with TRBJ2-1; maybe TRBD2 (5 bases). The CDR3 sequence is 16 residues long. The V gene's germline CDR1 is MDHEN and CDR2 SYDVKM. V shed 5 bases and J shed 8 bases, with 22 bases lying between them. The CDR3 protein is CASSLGLNTDGDEQFF. In DNA, the CDR3 is TGTGCCAGCAGTCTAGGACTTAATACGGACGGTGATGAGCAGTTCTTC.

V usage is TRBV3-1 (or the pseudogene TRBV3-2) and J usage is TRBJ1-2, with D possibly being TRBD1 (5 bases). Trimming took 1 base from V and 6 from J, leaving 18 bases between them. This CDR3 contains 16 residues. Germline CDR1 is LGHDT and CDR2 is YNNKEL (reference sequence). The CDR3 nucleotides read TGTGCCAGCAGCCAAGTCCGGGGGAACACGGGGCATGGCTACACCTTC. This codes for CASSQVRGNTGHGYTF.

V and J are TRBV19 and TRBJ2-7; 11 nucleotides match TRBD1. The germline gives CDR1 LNHDA, CDR2 SQIVND (reference sequence). Unmatched junction bases numbered 5, after V lost 6 bases and J lost 7 bases. CDR3 length equals 13 residues. CDR3 DNA: TGTGCCAGTAGCGTGGGACAGGGGGGAGAGCAGTACTTC. It translates to CASSVGQGGEQYF.

The rearrangement links TRBV6-5 to TRBJ2-1; D is unresolved. The germline V and J ends were trimmed by 6 bases and 2 bases, with 8 bases remaining between them. This CDR3 has 13 residues. Germline CDR1 and CDR2: MNHEY and SVGAGI. CDR3 loop: CASRVQAYNEQFF. DNA for the CDR3: TGTGCCAGCAGGGTGCAGGCCTACAATGAGCAGTTCTTC.

This clone was seen a handful of times. This sequence joins TRBV24-1 and TRBJ2-2; D may be TRBD2 (7 bases). V dropped 7 bases and J dropped 4 bases, with 9 bases sitting between them. The CDR3 totals 13 residues. Germline CDR1 KGHDR, CDR2 SFDVKD. DNA of the CDR3: TGTGCCACCAGGGCGGGGGCCACCGGGGAGCTGTTTTTT. Encoded protein: CATRAGATGELFF.

This rearrangement joins TRBV24-1 to TRBJ1-1, with 8 bases identical to TRBD1. The CDR3 consists of 14 residues. Germline V gene lookup returns CDR1 KGHDR and CDR2 SFDVKD. Trimming at V came to 2 bases and at J to 8 bases, leaving 6 bases not matched to a gene. The CDR3 coding sequence is TGTGCCACCAGTGATTCCCGGACAGGGCACGAAGCTTTCTTT. Residues: CATSDSRTGHEAFF.

The chain combines TRBV6-4 with TRBJ2-7; D is perhaps TRBD2 (5 bases). This CDR3 region has 14 residues. With 2 bases removed from V and 5 bases from J, the gap between germline ends came to 13 bases. Germline V lookup: CDR1 MRHNA, CDR2 SNTAGT. The CDR3 nucleotides are TGTGCCAGCAGTGACCAACCAACTAGTAACGAGCAGTACTTC. Its protein is CASSDQPTSNEQYF.

For this clone: This sample also contains other DNA sequences that code for the same CDR3. The chain recombines TRBV15 with TRBJ2-7; D is perhaps TRBD1 (5 bases). The V end was cut by 0 bases, the J end by 3 bases, with 6 bases between. Germline V gene lookup returns CDR1 LNHNV and CDR2 YYDKDF (reference sequence). This CDR3 is 13 amino acids long. CDR3 nucleotides: TGTGCCACCAGCAGAGACCAGGGCTACGAGCAGTACTTC. Translation: CATSRDQGYEQYF.

This clone has only one observation. The chain carries TRBV19 and TRBJ1-1; maybe TRBD1 (6 bases). The CDR3 covers 16 residues. V was pared by 1 base and J by 3 bases, with 15 bases between. Germline CDR1 and CDR2: LNHDA and SQIVND (reference sequence). The CDR3 protein is CASSIVNREADTEAFF. In DNA form, the CDR3 reads TGTGCCAGTAGTATAGTTAACAGGGAGGCTGACACTGAAGCTTTCTTT.

This sequence joins TRBV6-2 or TRBV6-3 and TRBJ1-5, with D maybe TRBD1 (5 bases). Germline V gene lookup returns CDR1 MNHEY and CDR2 SVGEGT. The CDR3 extends over 18 amino acids. Trimming pared 2 bases from V and 0 bases from J, leaving 17 bases between. Here the CDR3 DNA reads TGTGCCAGCAGTTACCGGAATGCAGGGCAGTATAGCAATCAGCCCCAGCATTTT. This codes for CASSYRNAGQYSNQPQHF.

The chain uses TRBV12-2 and TRBJ2-7; TRBD2, the D gene given by the table, was not confirmed from the DNA. TRBV12-2 is annotated as a pseudogene. The CDR3 is made up of 17 amino acids. In DNA form, the CDR3 reads TGTGCAAGTCGCTTAGTTCCATTCGGCGGGGTCAGCTACGAGCAGTACTTC. Its translation: CASRLVPFGGVSYEQYF.

V gene TRBV7-3 combines with J gene TRBJ2-1, with TRBD2 matching 11 bases. In germline, CDR1 is SGHTA, CDR2 FQGTGA. This CDR3 spans 15 amino acids. The trim removed 5 bases at V and 6 bases at J, leaving 6 bases unmatched. Here the CDR3 DNA reads TGTGCCAGCAGCGCCTTAGCGGGGGGGCGCAATGAGCAGTTCTTC. This translates into CASSALAGGRNEQFF.

The chain recombines TRBV28 with TRBJ1-5; D gene uncertain. This CDR3 has 15 amino acids. V was pared by 2 bases and J by 9 bases, with 17 bases between. Germline CDR1 reads MDHEN; CDR2 reads SYDVKM. The CDR3 here is CASSLADGGLRPQHF. CDR3 bases: TGTGCCAGCAGTTTAGCTGACGGCGGGTTGAGGCCCCAGCATTTT.